This T cell receptor (beta chain) was captured by sequencing in a study of shared clonotypes between healthy human individuals. This clone was seen only a few times. Researchers divided each subset's genomic DNA evenly across several immunoSEQ plates. Data came from immunoSEQ multiplex PCR; TCRdb stores just in-frame clones and leaves some out. This sample has over 400,000 clones; about 84% occur once, and the top ten carry about 13%. With 11 bases removed from V and 4 bases from J, the gap between germline ends came to 17 bases. Looked up from germline, CDR1 is SEHNR and CDR2 is FQNEAQ (reference sequence). This CDR3 is 13 amino acids long.

The chain employs TRBV7-9 and TRBJ1-2, with TRBD1 as a possible D gene (6 bases). Sequencing was carried out using PBMCs. This clonotype was obtained from a woman in her thirties or forties in good health. Some clones in this sample may be carry-over from other donors' samples. The CDR3 is CACQTGTFYGYTF. In DNA form, the CDR3 reads TGTGCCTGCCAAACAGGGACCTTCTATGGCTACACCTTC.